This T cell receptor beta chain was found in a study of cytomegalovirus exposure and HLA in healthy donors. Germline assignment: CDR1 MNHEY and CDR2 SMNVEV (reference sequence). The CDR3 has 13 residues. Unmatched junction bases numbered 3, after V lost 8 bases and J lost 4 bases. PCR used 60 Vbeta primers and 13 Jbeta primers. Produced via immunoSEQ multiplex PCR; TCRdb's table is partial and in-frame only. The table records about 150,000 clones, roughly 68% of them present only once. Turning to this clone: The antigen is unknown.

Study results and caveats: Both high specificity and high sensitivity reportedly marked the classifier's diagnosis of cytomegalovirus status. CMV antigen specificity was confirmed in vitro for three CMV-associated chains. One later analysis reportedly identified an Asian-associated ancestry cluster that showed fewer N-insertions than the roughly 600-donor mean.

The sequenced sample consisted of PBMCs. The origin of this receptor is a man aged 55 to 70 in good health and CMV-seronegative. V usage is TRBV27 and J usage is TRBJ1-5, with 9 bases matching TRBD1. CDR3: CASGTGFNQPQHF. For the CDR3, the DNA is TGTGCCAGCGGGACAGGGTTTAATCAGCCCCAGCATTTT.